The source of this TCR beta chain is a study of blood T cell repertoires in COVID-19. V was clipped by 8 bases and J by 4 bases; unmatched bases: 11. The CDR3 is made up of 15 amino acids. From germline, CDR1 is MDHEN and CDR2 SYDVKM. This clone was counted between two and nine times. Original handling: Scientists estimated how many nucleated cells there were by amplifying reference gene primers. The data were produced by immunoSEQ multiplex PCR, yet TCRdb's version contains in-frame clones alone and is incomplete. V, J and clone size are taken as reported in that table, and D and trimming were inferred from the DNA itself. The table has 140,000 to 150,000 clones, around 80% seen once; the top ten hold over 5%. Residents of approximately 25 US areas, aged roughly 18 to 89 years, made up the participants.

The TCR originated in a woman between 50 and 59 years old who had recovered from COVID-19. The chain links TRBV28 to TRBJ1-2; 9 bases fit TRBD1. The sample consisted of PBMCs or T cells enriched from blood (not recorded which). The CDR3 protein is CASGTGTLGLYGYTF. CDR3 DNA sequence: TGTGCCAGCGGGACAGGGACTCTGGGCCTCTATGGCTACACCTTC.